The rows below give T cell receptor beta chains drawn from one sample of a study of beta chain features in type 1 diabetes. Generated by immunoSEQ multiplex PCR, the TCRdb table keeps only in-frame clones and is missing some. The sample lists fewer than 650,000 clones, around a sixth occurring once. The sample was naive CD4+ T cells from blood. The source of these receptors is a man younger than 35 in good health. The CDR3 runs from the conserved cysteine through the conserved F or W. The D gene is left open where the match is weak. Clone size is given for some rows only: seen once, a few or many times, or a class if the clone is expanded.

size	V	D	J	DNA	CDR3
-	TRBV4-3	-	TRBJ2-1	TGCGCCAGCAGCCTTGACAACTACAATGAGCAGTTCTTC	CASSLDNYNEQFF
-	TRBV29-1	TRBD2	TRBJ2-5	TGCAGCGCCACTAGCGGGGGAAACCAAGAGACCCAGTACTTC	CSATSGGNQETQYF
-	TRBV11-2	-	TRBJ2-1	TGTGCCAGCAGCAGGGGGGCCGAACTTGAGCAGTTCTTC	CASSRGAELEQFF
-	TRBV5-1	-	TRBJ1-2	TGCGCCAGCAGCGTCGACAATACCTATGGCTACACCTTC	CASSVDNTYGYTF
-	TRBV9	TRBD2	TRBJ2-1	TGTGCCAGCAGCGCTAGCGGGGGGAACAATGAGCAGTTCTTC	CASSASGGNNEQFF
few	TRBV18	TRBD2	TRBJ2-4	TGTGCCAGCTCACCGGGACTAGCGCTCCACCAAAACATTCAGTACTTC	CASSPGLALHQNIQYF
-	TRBV10-3	-	TRBJ2-5	TGTGCCATCAGTGAGTCGGGGGAGACCCAGTACTTC	CAISESGETQYF
many	TRBV15	-	TRBJ2-2	TGTGCCACCAGCGACCGGGGAGCCTTCACCGGGGAGCTGTTTTTT	CATSDRGAFTGELFF
few	TRBV6-1	-	TRBJ2-3	TGTGCCAGCATAAGGAGTGGTTTAACAGATACGCAGTATTTT	CASIRSGLTDTQYF
-	TRBV7-9	-	TRBJ2-5	TGTGCCAGCAGCCACATTAGGGCCGGGGTCAAAGAGACCCAGTACTTC	CASSHIRAGVKETQYF
-	TRBV27	TRBD1	TRBJ2-7	TGTGCCAGCAGTTTAGGGACAGGGTTGGGTGAGCAGTACTTC	CASSLGTGLGEQYF
few	TRBV9	-	TRBJ1-6	TGTGCCAGCAGCTTCCGCGTCGGGGATTCACCCCTCCACTTT	CASSFRVGDSPLHF
-	TRBV11-2	-	TRBJ2-5	TGTGCCAGCAGCCCCTCCTGGGCGGGGGAGACCCAGTACTTC	CASSPSWAGETQYF
few	TRBV7-2	TRBD1	TRBJ1-1	TGTGCCAGCAGCTTAGGGGCCAGGGGGCACACTGAAGCTTTCTTT	CASSLGARGHTEAFF
few	TRBV5-1	-	TRBJ1-1	TGCGCCAGCAGCTTAAAGGGGGTTGACACTGAAGCTTTCTTT	CASSLKGVDTEAFF
few	TRBV28	-	TRBJ1-2	TGTGCCAGCAGTTTATGGACAGACGGCTACACCTTC	CASSLWTDGYTF
-	TRBV7-2	-	TRBJ1-6	TGTGCCAGCAGCTTAGCAGGCAGGCATAATTCACCCCTCCACTTT	CASSLAGRHNSPLHF
few	TRBV5-8	-	TRBJ2-4	TGTGCCAGCAGCTTGGGTGGTGTAGCCAAAAACATTCAGTACTTC	CASSLGGVAKNIQYF
-	TRBV7-2	-	TRBJ1-1	TGTGCCAGCAGCCAGGGGTATGGCACTGAAGCTTTCTTT	CASSQGYGTEAFF
-	TRBV5-1	-	TRBJ1-5	TGCGCCAGCAGTTTGGAGGGTAGCAATCAGCCCCAGCATTTT	CASSLEGSNQPQHF